The 8 T cell receptor beta chains given below trace back to one sample, sequenced in a study of cytomegalovirus exposure and HLA in healthy donors. Primers included in the PCR were 60 Vbeta and 13 Jbeta primers. Using immunoSEQ multiplex PCR, the repertoire was profiled, and TCRdb retains in-frame clones only, with some absent. The sample consists of a few hundred thousand clones, roughly 80% of them appearing once. Sequences were obtained from PBMCs. The receptor set was obtained from a girl aged 2 to 10 in good health and CMV-seronegative.

This rearrangement joins TRBV9 to TRBJ1-1; no reliable D call. The CDR3 has 13 amino acids. The V end was cut by 0 bases, the J end by 5 bases, with 8 bases between. Germline V CDR1 and CDR2: SGDLS, YYNGEE. In DNA form, the CDR3 reads TGTGCCAGCAGCGTAGGAGGGAAGACTGAAGCTTTCTTT. Its translation is CASSVGGKTEAFF.

V usage is TRBV19 and J usage is TRBJ1-4; TRBD1 is a possible D gene (5 bases). The V gene lost 5 bases and the J gene lost 7 bases, with 17 bases spanning the gap. Per germline, CDR1 LNHDA and CDR2 SQIVND (reference sequence). CDR3 length equals 15 residues. CDR3 sequence reads: CASSYLGGISEKLFF. The CDR3 nucleotides are TGTGCCAGTAGTTATTTGGGGGGGATTTCTGAAAAACTGTTTTTT.

The chain carries TRBV6-1 and TRBJ2-2; a weak D match, TRBD2 (6 bases). Germline V gene data show CDR1 as MNHNS and CDR2 as SASEGT. The CDR3 contains 16 residues. The V end lost 1 base, the J end lost 4 bases, and 13 bases lay between the germline ends. CDR3 DNA sequence: TGTGCCAGCAGTGAAGGGCCTAGCGAGCGCACCGGGGAGCTGTTTTTT. This encodes CASSEGPSERTGELFF.

Details on this clone: Other nucleotide sequences from this sample produce the same CDR3. The chain combines TRBV5-4 with TRBJ2-1; 14 bases are shared with TRBD2. CDR1 is SGHNT, CDR2 YYREEE, per germline (reference sequence). The CDR3 extends over 15 amino acids. The ends lost 4 bases at V and 8 bases at J; junction bases unmatched: 5. CDR3 DNA: TGTGCCAGCAGCCCTGGACTAGCGGGAGGCCATGAGCAGTTCTTC. This translates into CASSPGLAGGHEQFF. Full variable domain (outside the CDR3, taken from reference TRBV5-4 and TRBJ2-1): ETGVTQSPTHLIKTRGQQVTLRCSSQSGHNTVSWYQQALGQGPQFIFQYYREEENGRGNFPPRFSGLQFPNYSSELNVNALELDDSALYLCASSPGLAGGHEQFFGPGTRLTVL.

The V gene is TRBV6-5, the J gene TRBJ2-1; 9 positions agree with TRBD2. Germline CDR1 MNHEY, CDR2 SVGAGI. The CDR3 is made up of 16 amino acids. The junction had 6 bases not matched to a gene; V was cut back by 4 bases and J by 2 bases. The CDR3 nucleotides are TGTGCCAGCAGTTGGGTTGCGGGAGGGGCCTACAATGAGCAGTTCTTC. This gives the protein CASSWVAGGAYNEQFF.

This clone was observed a few times. This rearrangement joins TRBV5-1 to TRBJ2-7; 7 nucleotides line up with TRBD1. The CDR3 covers 13 residues. Germline V CDR1 and CDR2: SGHRS, YFSETQ. The V segment lost 4 bases and the J segment 8 bases; nucleotides outside the gene matches: 9. CDR3 sequence (DNA): TGCGCCAGCAGCCTGAGACAGGGTAATAAGCAGTACTTC. Protein: CASSLRQGNKQYF.

The chain combines TRBV9 with TRBJ1-4; D is uncertain. The CDR3 runs to 15 residues. With 3 bases removed from V and 7 bases from J, the gap between germline ends came to 16 bases. Germline-derived CDR1 and CDR2 are SGDLS and YYNGEE. CDR3 nucleotide sequence: TGTGCCAGCAGCGCGAATGGAGGGATTGCTGAAAAACTGTTTTTT. Translated: CASSANGGIAEKLFF.

V usage is TRBV5-5 and J usage is TRBJ1-5, with 8 bases lining up with TRBD1. The CDR3 consists of 15 residues. Germline trimming cut 3 bases from V and 1 base from J; bases unmatched to any gene: 3. Per the germline V gene, CDR1 is SGHKS and CDR2 is YYEKEE (reference sequence). CDR3 coding DNA: TGTGCCAGCAGCTACCGACAGGGGAGCAATCAGCCCCAGCATTTT. It codes for CASSYRQGSNQPQHF. The full variable domain, with the rest looked up from reference TRBV5-5 and TRBJ1-5, is DAGVTQSPTHLIKTRGQQVTLRCSPISGHKSVSWYQQVLGQGPQFIFQYYEKEERGRGNFPDRFSARQFPNYSSELNVNALLLGDSALYLCASSYRQGSNQPQHFGDGTRLSIL.